These 8 T cell receptor beta chains originate from one sample sequenced in a study of blood T cell repertoires in COVID-19. Sequencing used immunoSEQ multiplex PCR; TCRdb keeps in-frame clones, though not all of them. This sample has about 52,000 clones; about 82% occur once, and the top ten carry approximately 23%. Sequencing input: peripheral blood. Receptors were obtained from an elderly woman with acute or convalescent COVID-19.

The CDR3 DNA reads as TGTGCCAGCAGCCCGACAGGGGTTCCTGGAAACACCATATATTTT. Translating it yields CASSPTGVPGNTIYF. The chain couples TRBV7-9 to TRBJ1-3, with 8 bases that match TRBD1. This CDR3 has 15 residues. V trimming: 5 bases; J trimming: 2 bases; junction bases outside the gene matches: 5. CDR1 and CDR2 (germline): SEHNR, FQNEAQ (reference sequence).

The chain carries TRBV2 and TRBJ2-7; 8 bases are shared with TRBD1. This CDR3 contains 15 residues. CDR1 is SNHLY and CDR2 is FYNNEI in the germline V gene. J gave up 1 base and V 3 bases, and 5 bases lay outside the gene matches. The CDR3, as DNA: TGTGCCAGCAGTGACCAGGGACAGGAATCCTACGAGCAGTACTTC. Its protein product is CASSDQGQESYEQYF.

The chain joins TRBV12-5 to TRBJ1-2, with 8 bases that match TRBD1. The V gene's germline CDR1 is LGHNT and CDR2 FRNRAP. The CDR3 runs 12 residues. V was pared by 6 bases and J by 7 bases, with 4 bases of the junction left unmatched. Here the CDR3 reads CASGPGGFGYTF. As DNA, the CDR3 is TGTGCTAGTGGGCCAGGGGGCTTTGGCTACACCTTC.

This clone was picked up a small number of times. This chain links TRBV15 with TRBJ2-5; 12 bases map to TRBD2. Trimming cost V 3 bases and J 5 bases; bases outside gene matches: 7. This CDR3 contains 16 residues. Germline CDR1 LNHNV, CDR2 YYDKDF (reference sequence). CDR3 in DNA: TGTGCCACCAGCAGCCGACTAGCGGGAGAGGTGGAGACCCAGTACTTC. This encodes CATSSRLAGEVETQYF.

The J gene is TRBJ1-4, the V gene TRBV2; D unresolved. There are 15 residues in the CDR3. V was pared by 5 bases and J by 7 bases, with 17 bases between. The germline V gene has CDR1 SNHLY and CDR2 FYNNEI. This chain's CDR3 is CASSLEGREGEKLFF. DNA of the CDR3: TGTGCCAGCAGTTTGGAGGGAAGGGAAGGTGAAAAACTGTTTTTT.

This chain connects TRBV5-1 to TRBJ2-1, with 10 bases fitting TRBD2. Trimming took 1 base from V and 6 from J; bases not matched to a gene: 4. Germline V gene sequence: CDR1 SGHRS, CDR2 YFSETQ. The CDR3 loop spans 15 amino acids. DNA for the CDR3: TGCGCCAGCAGCTTGCTGCTAGCGGGAGTCAATGAGCAGTTCTTC. Its translation: CASSLLLAGVNEQFF.

This chain uses TRBV5-4 with TRBJ2-5; TRBD2 agrees at 10 bases. Germline V CDR1 and CDR2: SGHNT, YYREEE (reference sequence). The CDR3 consists of 15 residues. V was pared by 1 base and J by 2 bases, with 2 bases of the junction left unmatched. The CDR3 reads CASSLFSGGQETQYF. CDR3 DNA sequence: TGTGCCAGCAGCTTGTTTAGCGGGGGGCAAGAGACCCAGTACTTC.

The chain has TRBV9 and TRBJ1-1; D is ambiguous. Trimming left V 0 bases short and J 4 bases short, with 7 bases between. Germline V gives CDR1 SGDLS, CDR2 YYNGEE. The CDR3 has 13 amino acids. The CDR3 sequence is CASSVGSGTEAFF. The CDR3 DNA reads TGTGCCAGCAGCGTAGGCTCCGGCACTGAAGCTTTCTTT.